The 5 T cell receptor beta chains below all came from one sample that was sequenced in a study of blood T cell repertoires in COVID-19 (TCRdb year 2020). Receptors were amplified or captured by the immunoSEQ multiplex PCR assay. Held by TCRdb, this immuneACCESS table contains in-frame sequences only and omits some clones. Under half of the omission traces to an unresolved V gene where checked; the cause of the rest is unknown. The sample table records 20,000 to 30,000 clones; 88% of these occur just once. The top ten clones comprise 20% to 25% of the sample. The sequenced material came from peripheral blood. The receptors were sampled from an older man in a cohort sampled during active COVID-19.

The chain employs TRBV14 and TRBJ1-2; D is perhaps TRBD1 (5 bases). CDR3 length equals 13 residues. V lost 2 bases to trimming and J lost 8 bases, with 12 bases between them. Germline CDR1 is SGHDN and CDR2 is FVKESK. The CDR3 DNA is TGTGCCAGCAGCCAAAGACAGTCCAGCGGCTACACCTTC. Amino acid sequence: CASSQRQSSGYTF.

This chain links TRBV4-2 with TRBJ2-5, with TRBD1 matching over 10 bases. V lost 0 bases and J lost 0; bases outside the gene matches: 4. Germline values: CDR1 LGHNA, CDR2 YNFKEQ. The CDR3 contains 17 residues. The CDR3 protein is CASSQDGTGEYQETQYF. CDR3 DNA: TGTGCCAGCAGCCAAGATGGGACAGGGGAGTACCAAGAGACCCAGTACTTC.

This chain connects TRBV6-6 to TRBJ2-3; 8 nucleotides align to TRBD2. CDR3 length: 13 residues. V dropped 10 bases and J dropped 7; count of bases not matched to a gene: 10. CDR1 and CDR2 (germline): MNHNY, SVGAGI (reference sequence). The DNA for the CDR3 is TGTGCCATCGGACTAGCACCACTTAATACGCAGTATTTT. Its translation: CAIGLAPLNTQYF.

This clone was counted between two and nine times. The chain recombines TRBV6-1 with TRBJ1-4; D call uncertain. The germline gives CDR1 MNHNS, CDR2 SASEGT. The V and J ends lost 0 bases and 5 bases respectively, with 4 bases between them. This CDR3 has 13 amino acids. The CDR3 bases are TGTGCCAGCAGTGAAGCCAGGAATGAAAAACTGTTTTTT. It translates to CASSEARNEKLFF.

This clone is a singleton in its sample. This rearrangement joins TRBV19 to TRBJ2-1; 10 bases are a match to TRBD2. CDR3 length: 15 residues. The ends lost 7 bases at V and 7 bases at J; junction bases unmatched: 10. Germline V gene lookup returns CDR1 LNHDA and CDR2 SQIVND (reference sequence). The CDR3 DNA sequence: TGTGCCAGTACATCTAGCGGGAGTGGTCGGAATGAGCAGTTCTTC. It specifies CASTSSGSGRNEQFF. The full variable domain, completed using reference TRBV19 and TRBJ2-1, is DGGITQSPKYLFRKEGQNVTLSCEQNLNHDAMYWYRQDPGQGLRLIYYSQIVNDFQKGDIAEGYSVSREKKESFPLTVTSAQKNPTAFYLCASTSSGSGRNEQFFGPGTRLTVL.